This T cell receptor (beta chain) originates from a study of blood T cell repertoires in COVID-19. Across the whole study: There were acute and convalescent COVID-19 samples, and they came from the United States, Italy and Spain. The analysed material was cDNA or gDNA that came from T cells, B-cell-depleted T cells, or PBMCs.

Authors' analysis steps: Nucleated cell counts were estimated from reference gene primer amplification. Produced via immunoSEQ multiplex PCR; TCRdb's table is partial and in-frame only. Clonal size and the V and J genes are those of that table, whereas D and trimming came from the DNA. The repertoire holds about 160,000 clones, almost 85% seen once, with 12% to 15% in the top ten. The CDR3 contains 15 residues. Deletions cut 3 bases from V and 4 bases from J, with 13 bases between. In germline, CDR1 is KGHSH, CDR2 LQKENI. The sequencing input was peripheral blood. The chain joins TRBV18 to TRBJ2-1; the D is unclear. This receptor was identified in a man between 18 and 35 years old with active or convalescent COVID-19. CDR3 residues: CASSPGAQMYNEQFF. For the CDR3, the DNA is TGTGCCAGCTCACCTGGTGCACAAATGTACAATGAGCAGTTCTTC.